The table lists the clone carrying this T cell receptor (beta chain) with a few counts. Primed by a sample-barcoded 5' primer and a J-beta primer mix, a second PCR proceeded for roughly 7 to 12 cycles. MiXCR, applied by TCRdb to the 5' RACE reads, yields one record per CDR3 protein. Here the sample spans some 1.8 million distinct CDR3 sequences, about 39% being singletons. This record comes from a study of blood T cells in healthy people across ages. This CDR3 spans 14 amino acids. Trimming shortened V by 2 bases and J by 4 bases, and 11 bases separated the two germline ends. The sample comprised blood. The chain recombines TRBV12-3 or TRBV12-4 with TRBJ1-2; D gene ambiguous. The TCR originated in a human donor in good health. Here the CDR3 DNA reads TGTGCCAGCAGTTTAACGACGGATCTCTATGGCTACACCTTC. It specifies CASSLTTDLYGYTF.